Below are 29 T cell receptor beta chains sequenced from a single sample in a study of CD8+ T cells in alopecia areata. Extracted RNA was reverse transcribed into cDNA, the sequencing template. Some clones are missing from TCRdb's copy, which holds only in-frame ones; the method was immunoSEQ multiplex PCR. Of some 200,000 clones in the sample, about 60% are singletons; the top ten hold over 12%. Sequences were derived from CD4+ T cells sorted from blood, sampled at week 0. Every receptor here comes from a human donor with alopecia areata.

The chain carries TRBV29-1 and TRBJ1-2; D unclear. V lost 0 bases, J lost 10 bases, and 18 bases lay in between. CDR3 length: 14 amino acids. Germline CDR1 reads SQVTM; CDR2 reads ANQGSEA. The CDR3 protein is CSVEDLRGGRTYTF. CDR3 in DNA: TGCAGCGTTGAAGATCTTCGCGGCGGTCGGACCTACACCTTC.

V gene TRBV25-1 combines with J gene TRBJ1-5, with 7 nucleotides matching TRBD1. Germline V gives CDR1 MGHDK, CDR2 SYGVNS. This CDR3 has 12 amino acids. After removal of 9 bases from V and 5 bases from J, the junction contained 4 bases not matched to a gene. The CDR3 reads CASGQGDQPQHF. In DNA form, the CDR3 reads TGTGCCAGTGGTCAGGGGGATCAGCCCCAGCATTTT. The full variable domain, completed using reference TRBV25-1 and TRBJ1-5, is EADIYQTPRYLVIGTGKKITLECSQTMGHDKMYWYQQDPGMELHLIHYSYGVNSTEKGDLSSESTVSRIRTEHFPLTLESARPSHTSQYLCASGQGDQPQHFGDGTRLSIL.

This clone has a handful of counts. This chain joins TRBV30 and TRBJ2-3; D unresolved. Trimming shortened V by 2 bases and J by 8 bases, and 11 bases separated the two germline ends. The germline gives CDR1 GTSNPN, CDR2 SVGIG (reference sequence). This CDR3 region has 12 residues. Written as DNA, the CDR3 is TGTGCCTGGAGTACAGTAAAGGGTACGCAGTATTTT. Residues: CAWSTVKGTQYF.

This clone appeared a few times. This CDR3 is CASSLSRNQPQHF. CDR3 coding DNA: TGTGCCAGCAGCTTAAGTAGAAATCAGCCCCAGCATTTT. The chain joins TRBV7-9 to TRBJ1-5; D is ambiguous. Germline loops: CDR1 SEHNR, CDR2 FQNEAQ (reference sequence). Trimming shortened V by 2 bases and J by 4 bases, and 6 bases separated the two germline ends. The CDR3 extends over 13 amino acids. Using reference TRBV7-9 and TRBJ1-5 for the parts outside the CDR3, the full variable domain is DTGVSQNPRHKITKRGQNVTFRCDPISEHNRLYWYRQTLGQGPEFLTYFQNEAQLEKSRLLSDRFSAERPKGSFSTLEIQRTEQGDSAMYLCASSLSRNQPQHFGDGTRLSIL.

The chain links TRBV2 to TRBJ2-7, with D tentatively TRBD2 (6 bases). This CDR3 is 15 amino acids long. The V gene lost 6 bases and the J gene lost 0 bases, with 15 bases spanning the gap. The germline V gene has CDR1 SNHLY and CDR2 FYNNEI. The CDR3 nucleotides are TGTGCCAGCAGGGCCTCGGCGGGGTCCTCCTACGAGCAGTACTTC. This translates into CASRASAGSSYEQYF.

This clone occurred a few times. V is TRBV29-1 and J is TRBJ2-7; D is undetermined. Per the germline V gene, CDR1 is SQVTM and CDR2 is ANQGSEA. Trimming shortened V by 7 bases and J by 5 bases, and 12 bases separated the two germline ends. CDR3 length: 11 residues. CDR3 region: CSAHLANEQYF. The CDR3, as DNA: TGCAGCGCTCACCTCGCGAACGAGCAGTACTTC.

Remarks on this clone: At the DNA level, this CDR3 is encoded by other sequences in the same sample as well. J is TRBJ2-3 and V is TRBV6-5; D is uncertain. The CDR3 covers 12 residues. The germline V gene has CDR1 MNHEY and CDR2 SVGAGI. V was shortened by 5 bases and J by 6 bases, with 9 bases between the two germline ends. The CDR3 DNA reads as TGTGCCAGCAGTCCCTCCACCGATACGCAGTATTTT. It encodes CASSPSTDTQYF.

This clone was counted a few times. This sample includes further DNA sequences coding for the same CDR3. The chain couples TRBV29-1 to TRBJ2-5, with D tentatively TRBD2 (6 bases). Per germline, CDR1 SQVTM and CDR2 ANQGSEA. CDR3 size: 12 residues. V was clipped by 4 bases and J by 4 bases, with 10 bases between them. The chain's CDR3 is CSVGQGGETQYF. CDR3 DNA: TGCAGCGTTGGTCAGGGAGGAGAGACCCAGTACTTC.

CDR3 residues: CAWRGRVGNPNYGYTF. In DNA, the CDR3 is TGTGCCTGGAGAGGACGGGTGGGGAATCCTAACTATGGCTACACCTTC. The chain employs TRBV30 and TRBJ1-2; no reliable D call. This CDR3 region has 16 residues. Germline values: CDR1 GTSNPN, CDR2 SVGIG (reference sequence). V dropped 3 bases and J dropped 0 bases, with 17 bases sitting between them. The whole variable domain, filled in from reference TRBV30 and TRBJ1-2, reads SQTIHQWPATLVQPVGSPLSLECTVEGTSNPNLYWYRQAAGRGLQLLFYSVGIGQISSEVPQNLSASRPQDRQFILSSKKLLLSDSGFYLCAWRGRVGNPNYGYTFGSGTRLTVV.

The chain has TRBV13 and TRBJ2-1; possible D gene TRBD2, 6 bases. The CDR3 totals 15 residues. Trimming took off 1 base at V and 0 bases at J, with 7 bases between the two ends. Germline lookup yields CDR1 PRHDT and CDR2 FYEKMQ (reference sequence). DNA for the CDR3: TGTGCCAGCAGCTTAGACGGGGGCTCCTACAATGAGCAGTTCTTC. Amino acid sequence: CASSLDGGSYNEQFF. The complete variable domain, with remaining parts taken from reference TRBV13 and TRBJ2-1, reads AAGVIQSPRHLIKEKRETATLKCYPIPRHDTVYWYQQGPGQDPQFLISFYEKMQSDKGSIPDRFSAQQFSDYHSELNMSSLELGDSALYFCASSLDGGSYNEQFFGPGTRLTVL.

J is TRBJ2-3 and V is TRBV11-1; the D is unclear. Germline V CDR1 and CDR2: SGHAT, FQDESV (reference sequence). The length of the CDR3 is 15 residues. V lost 1 base to trimming and J lost 0 bases, with 8 bases between them. The CDR3 loop reads CASSLGPVSTDTQYF. The CDR3 nucleotides read TGTGCCAGCAGCTTAGGCCCAGTGAGCACAGATACGCAGTATTTT. The full variable domain, completed using reference TRBV11-1 and TRBJ2-3, is EAEVAQSPRYKITEKSQAVAFWCDPISGHATLYWYRQILGQGPELLVQFQDESVVDDSQLPKDRFSAERLKGVDSTLKIQPAELGDSAMYLCASSLGPVSTDTQYFGPGTRLTVL.

The chain has TRBV4-1 and TRBJ2-3; TRBD1 matches at 9 bases. The J segment lost 4 bases and the V segment lost 5 bases, leaving 7 bases of the junction unmatched. There are 15 residues in the CDR3. Germline V gene lookup returns CDR1 MGHRA and CDR2 YSYEKL. The CDR3 sequence: CASSTTGGRADTQYF. The CDR3 DNA sequence: TGCGCCAGCAGCACGACAGGGGGAAGGGCAGATACGCAGTATTTT.

This clone was counted between two and nine times. The chain combines TRBV12-5 with TRBJ2-5; perhaps TRBD1 as D (6 bases). Trimming took off 6 bases at V and 2 bases at J, with 16 bases between the two ends. Germline V gene lookup returns CDR1 LGHNT and CDR2 FRNRAP. The CDR3 has 15 amino acids. Written as DNA, the CDR3 is TGTGCTAGTGGGGAACAGGGATTAGGGCAAGAGACCCAGTACTTC. Translated, it gives CASGEQGLGQETQYF.

This clone was picked up one time. V gene TRBV15 combines with J gene TRBJ2-3; D tentatively fits TRBD1 or TRBD2 (6 bases each). The CDR3 is 15 residues long. In germline, CDR1 is LNHNV, CDR2 YYDKDF (reference sequence). V dropped 1 base and J dropped 2 bases, with 10 bases sitting between them. CDR3 nucleotide sequence: TGTGCCACCAGCAGAGCGGGGGCGATCACAGATACGCAGTATTTT. It specifies CATSRAGAITDTQYF.

The chain employs TRBV20-1 and TRBJ1-2; D gene ambiguous. V was cut by 3 bases and J by 3 bases, with 5 bases left in between. This CDR3 contains 11 residues. Germline-derived CDR1 and CDR2 are DFQATT and SNEGSKA (reference sequence). The CDR3 protein is CSASKHYGYTF. The CDR3 coding sequence is TGCAGTGCTAGTAAACACTATGGCTACACCTTC.

The CDR3 coding sequence is TGTGCCAGCAGGAGGAACAGGGCCGGGGAGCAGTACTTC. It codes for CASRRNRAGEQYF. The chain is built from TRBV13 and TRBJ2-7; maybe TRBD1 (6 bases). Per germline, CDR1 PRHDT and CDR2 FYEKMQ (reference sequence). V was clipped by 6 bases and J by 7 bases, with 16 bases between them. The CDR3 sequence is 13 residues long.

The sample holds a few counts of this clone. The rearrangement uses TRBV15 and TRBJ1-6; a weak D match, TRBD1 (6 bases). Germline V CDR1 and CDR2: LNHNV, YYDKDF (reference sequence). V was trimmed by 3 bases and J by 1 base, leaving 10 bases between them. The CDR3 is 16 residues long. This CDR3 is CATSSGRGSYNSPLHF. CDR3 in DNA: TGTGCCACCAGCAGTGGAAGGGGGTCCTATAATTCACCCCTCCACTTT.

The chain employs TRBV6-5 and TRBJ2-7; D gene uncertain. Trimming pared 10 bases from V and 2 bases from J, leaving 18 bases between. The germline V gene has CDR1 MNHEY and CDR2 SVGAGI. The CDR3 totals 14 residues. The CDR3 here is CATGFINPPYEQYF. The DNA for the CDR3 is TGTGCCACAGGATTTATAAACCCTCCCTACGAGCAGTACTTC.

Only a few counts were recorded for this clone. The V and J genes are TRBV29-1 and TRBJ1-2; 7 positions agree with TRBD1. Trimming cost V 5 bases and J 8 bases; bases outside gene matches: 5. The CDR3 sequence is 11 residues long. Germline CDR1 reads SQVTM; CDR2 reads ANQGSEA. The CDR3 sequence: CSVRTGGGYTF. CDR3 DNA sequence: TGCAGCGTTAGGACAGGCGGGGGCTACACCTTC.

As for this clone: One end of the junction is discordant with germline, which a read error may explain. This chain connects TRBV30 to TRBJ1-2; TRBD1 matches at 8 bases. This CDR3 has 12 residues. Germline V lookup: CDR1 GTSNPN, CDR2 SVGIG (reference sequence). This CDR3 reads CAWSGQGLVVSF. The CDR3 region has the DNA TGTGCCTGGAGCGGACAGGGCCTCGTCGTATCCTTC.

This clone was recorded once. This chain uses TRBV15 with TRBJ2-3; 9 bases are shared with TRBD1. The CDR3 is made up of 13 amino acids. Germline CDR1 and CDR2: LNHNV and YYDKDF (reference sequence). The V gene end was trimmed by 3 bases and the J gene end by 6 bases; junction bases not matched to a gene: 1. The CDR3 DNA is TGTGCCACCAGCAGGGACAGGGGTGATACGCAGTATTTT. This sequence encodes CATSRDRGDTQYF.

The chain has TRBV25-1 and TRBJ2-1, with a possible D match to TRBD2 (5 bases). Germline V lookup: CDR1 MGHDK, CDR2 SYGVNS. This CDR3 is built from 12 residues. Trimming removed 9 bases at V and 7 bases at J, with 13 bases between. The CDR3 DNA reads as TGTGCCAGTTCCCATCGGGAAAATGAGCAGTTCTTC. It codes for CASSHRENEQFF.

This chain links TRBV2 with TRBJ2-5; TRBD1 is a possible D gene (5 bases). Germline V lookup: CDR1 SNHLY, CDR2 FYNNEI. The germline V and J ends were trimmed by 7 bases and 1 base, with 16 bases remaining between them. The CDR3 loop spans 15 amino acids. The CDR3 region is CASTLGHTVQETQYF. The CDR3 region has the DNA TGTGCCAGCACGTTAGGACATACCGTCCAAGAGACCCAGTACTTC.

The chain employs TRBV29-1 and TRBJ2-7; the D call may be TRBD1 or TRBD2 (5 bases each). Germline values: CDR1 SQVTM, CDR2 ANQGSEA. Trimming removed 5 bases at V and 2 bases at J, with 16 bases between. The CDR3 is 14 amino acids. CDR3 amino acids: CSVWLGTDAYEQYF. The CDR3 DNA follows: TGCAGCGTTTGGTTGGGGACGGATGCCTACGAGCAGTACTTC.

J is TRBJ2-5 and V is TRBV20-1; D is perhaps TRBD1 or TRBD2 (5 bases each). The CDR3 is 11 amino acids. V was cut by 7 bases and J by 4 bases, with 10 bases left in between. Germline CDR1 is DFQATT and CDR2 is SNEGSKA (reference sequence). The CDR3 nucleotides read TGCAGTGGGGGGAGAGGAGAGACCCAGTACTTC. As protein: CSGGRGETQYF.

The genes are TRBV6-1 and TRBJ1-3; maybe TRBD1 (6 bases). V was trimmed by 2 bases and J by 3 bases, leaving 8 bases between them. This CDR3 has 14 amino acids. Germline V gene data show CDR1 as MNHNS and CDR2 as SASEGT. CDR3 residues: CASSESGDGNTIYF. The CDR3 nucleotides read TGTGCCAGCAGTGAATCAGGGGATGGAAACACCATATATTTT.

This clone came up once. This chain connects TRBV27 to TRBJ2-6; D is ambiguous. The germline gives CDR1 MNHEY, CDR2 SMNVEV (reference sequence). The CDR3 is 13 amino acids. V shed 2 bases and J shed 3 bases, with 2 bases lying between them. In nucleotides, the CDR3 is TGTGCCAGCAGTTTAAATGGGGCCAACGTCCTGACTTTC. This translates into CASSLNGANVLTF.

The chain combines TRBV15 with TRBJ1-6; weak D call: TRBD1 (5 bases). CDR1 is LNHNV, CDR2 YYDKDF, per germline (reference sequence). Trimming pared 5 bases from V and 5 bases from J, leaving 13 bases between. The CDR3 runs 15 residues. For the CDR3, the DNA is TGTGCCACCAGCGGGGACCCAGTCAATAATTCACCCCTCCACTTT. It translates to CATSGDPVNNSPLHF.

This clone occurred a few times. V and J are TRBV30 and TRBJ1-1, with a tentative D call TRBD1 (6 bases). CDR1 and CDR2 (germline): GTSNPN, SVGIG (reference sequence). The CDR3 contains 15 residues. Trimming removed 0 bases at V and 1 base at J, with 12 bases between. CDR3 amino acids: CAWSVWGGANTEAFF. Written as DNA, the CDR3 is TGTGCCTGGAGTGTATGGGGGGGCGCGAACACTGAAGCTTTCTTT.